Below, 8 T cell receptor beta chains from the same sample are listed, as sequenced in a study of blood T cell repertoires in COVID-19. Profiled with immunoSEQ multiplex PCR; TCRdb holds only in-frame clones, not every one. The data contain over 120,000 clones, around 84% of them singletons. Sample: peripheral blood. Receptor source: a human donor in a cohort sampled during active COVID-19.

CDR3 nucleotide sequence: TGTGCCAGCAGCCTCACTAGCGGGGGGCCGGGGGCAGATACGCAGTATTTT. Translation gives CASSLTSGGPGADTQYF. The chain combines TRBV5-6 with TRBJ2-3; 12 bases match TRBD2. Trimming at V came to 4 bases and at J to 4 bases, leaving 10 bases not matched to a gene. The CDR3 runs 17 residues. Per the germline V gene, CDR1 is SGHDT and CDR2 is YYEEEE.

The CDR3 sequence: CASSSDDGVSYEQYV. Written as DNA, the CDR3 is TGCGCCAGCAGCTCTGACGACGGGGTCTCCTACGAGCAGTACGTC. V usage is TRBV5-1 and J usage is TRBJ2-7, with D possibly being TRBD2 (5 bases). V was pared by 3 bases and J by 0 bases, with 13 bases between. Germline CDR1 SGHRS, CDR2 YFSETQ. CDR3 size: 15 residues.

J is TRBJ2-3 and V is TRBV6-1, with D maybe TRBD2 (5 bases). This CDR3 is built from 15 residues. The V end lost 1 base, the J end lost 0 bases, and 8 bases lay between the germline ends. Germline CDR1 is MNHNS and CDR2 is SASEGT. CDR3 DNA: TGTGCCAGCAGTGAAGGTACGGGAAGCACAGATACGCAGTATTTT. Protein sequence: CASSEGTGSTDTQYF.

This chain uses TRBV12-5 with TRBJ1-4; D unclear. Trimming left V 1 base short and J 0 bases short, with 3 bases between. This CDR3 is built from 14 residues. Germline V gene sequence: CDR1 LGHNT, CDR2 FRNRAP. CDR3 coding DNA: TGTGCTAGTGGTTTGGCTGCAACTAATGAAAAACTGTTTTTT. Translated: CASGLAATNEKLFF.

The DNA of the CDR3 is TGTGCCATCAGTGTGGGACTAGCGGGAGATACGCAGTATTTT. This gives the protein CAISVGLAGDTQYF. The chain carries TRBV10-3 and TRBJ2-3; TRBD2 matches 12 bases. The CDR3 loop spans 14 amino acids. V was clipped by 4 bases and J by 5 bases; unmatched bases: 1. Germline assignment: CDR1 ENHRY and CDR2 SYGVKD.

The J gene is TRBJ2-5, the V gene TRBV19; tentatively, D is TRBD2 (6 bases). Trimming left V 3 bases short and J 2 bases short, with 10 bases between. Germline V gives CDR1 LNHDA, CDR2 SQIVND (reference sequence). This CDR3 spans 14 amino acids. The CDR3 spells CASSIGGNQETQYF. In nucleotides, the CDR3 is TGTGCCAGTAGTATTGGGGGGAATCAAGAGACCCAGTACTTC.

The chain joins TRBV6-1 to TRBJ2-3; possibly TRBD2 for D (7 bases). The germline CDR1 and CDR2 sequences are MNHNS and SASEGT. The germline V and J ends were trimmed by 2 bases and 5 bases, with 14 bases remaining between them. The length of the CDR3 is 15 residues. The CDR3 bases are TGTGCCAGCAGTGAATTCGGGGGGCGCGGAGATACGCAGTATTTT. Encoded protein: CASSEFGGRGDTQYF.

The CDR3 sequence: CASSQGPGTGYTEAFF. The CDR3 DNA reads as TGTGCCAGCAGCCAGGGACCCGGGACAGGGTACACTGAAGCTTTCTTT. This sequence joins TRBV4-2 and TRBJ1-1; 9 bases agree with TRBD1. Germline V gene sequence: CDR1 LGHNA, CDR2 YNFKEQ. The CDR3 consists of 16 residues. V shed 3 bases and J 3 bases; nucleotides not matched to a gene: 8.